The 17 T cell receptor beta chains below come from one sample, sequenced in a study of T cells in Graves' hyperthyroidism and ophthalmopathy. Amplification of TCR beta CDR3 regions used RNA as the template. The TCR CDR3 was amplified in a first-round RT-PCR using the HTBI primer set. TCRdb reanalysed the multiplex PCR reads using MiXCR and keeps one entry per CDR3 protein. The sample lists 450,000 to 700,000 distinct CDR3 sequences, about 43% occurring once. Sequencing used peripheral blood or thyroid tissue (not recorded which). These receptors were obtained from a woman between 18 and 29 years old with Graves' hyperthyroidism.

This clonotype occurred many times. The missing conserved phenylalanine or tryptophan at the end of this CDR3 makes a read error likely. No DNA is shown, since the ends of the CDR3 on it are uncertain; the CDR3 is the one TCRdb lists. The chain links TRBV2 to TRBJ2-7; the DNA was not compared with TRBD2, the D call given in the table. Looked up from germline, CDR1 is SNHLY and CDR2 is FYNNEI. The CDR3 region is 10 residues in length, termini included. CDR3 loop: CASSEEKAHL.

The chain recombines TRBV10-3 with TRBJ1-1; 7 bases agree with TRBD1. This CDR3 is 19 amino acids long. Germline CDR1 reads ENHRY; CDR2 reads SYGVKD. V lost 3 bases to trimming and J lost 2 bases; unmatched junction nucleotides: 18. The DNA for the CDR3 is TGTGCCATCAGTGACTATAGCGGGAGAGGGGGCCCGCCAAACACTGAAGCTTTCTTT. Translation gives CAISDYSGRGGPPNTEAFF.

This clonotype was detected many times. V and J are TRBV12-3 or TRBV12-4 and TRBJ1-4; 12 bases are shared with TRBD1. CDR3 size: 16 residues. The V gene end was trimmed by 2 bases and the J gene end by 10 bases; junction bases not matched to a gene: 8. DNA for the CDR3: TGTGCCAGCAGTTTATATTGGGGACAGGGGGCGGGAAAACTGTTTTTT. Its protein product is CASSLYWGQGAGKLFF.

The rearrangement joins TRBV2 to TRBJ2-7; possible D gene TRBD1, 6 bases. Germline lookup yields CDR1 SNHLY and CDR2 FYNNEI. This CDR3 contains 12 residues. V was shortened by 8 bases and J by 5 bases, with 13 bases between the two germline ends. CDR3 DNA: TGTGCCAGCGTGATACAGGGACACGAGCAGTACTTC. It encodes CASVIQGHEQYF.

The chain uses TRBV2 and TRBJ1-2, with D perhaps matching TRBD1 (5 bases). From germline, CDR1 is SNHLY and CDR2 FYNNEI. The germline V and J ends were trimmed by 8 bases and 7 bases, with 14 bases remaining between them. CDR3 length: 12 residues. CDR3 protein: CASLTGTFGYTF. CDR3 nucleotide sequence: TGTGCCAGCTTGACGGGGACGTTTGGCTACACCTTC.

The sample holds many counts of this clonotype. The CDR3 loop reads CASSEAPGGQETQYF. In DNA, the CDR3 is TGTGCCAGCAGTGAAGCGCCAGGGGGACAAGAGACCCAGTACTTC. This chain connects TRBV6-1 to TRBJ2-5; 7 nucleotides agree with TRBD1. V gave up 0 bases and J gave up 2 bases; unmatched junction bases: 3. The germline V gene has CDR1 MNHNS and CDR2 SASEGT. The CDR3 covers 15 residues.

This rearrangement joins TRBV10-3 to TRBJ2-3; 11 bases agree with TRBD2. This CDR3 has 17 amino acids. Germline V gene sequence: CDR1 ENHRY, CDR2 SYGVKD. V shed 0 bases, J shed 5 bases, and the junction held 7 bases outside the gene matches. CDR3 amino acids: CAISESLTSGIRDTQYF. The CDR3 DNA reads TGTGCCATCAGTGAGTCCTTGACTAGCGGGATTAGAGATACGCAGTATTTT.

This clonotype occurred many times. The J gene is TRBJ2-2, the V gene TRBV20-1, with D perhaps matching TRBD1 or TRBD2 (6 bases each). Germline V gene data show CDR1 as DFQATT and CDR2 as SNEGSKA (reference sequence). Trimming left V 3 bases short and J 0 bases short, with 14 bases between. There are 16 residues in the CDR3. The CDR3: CSASSPGGSNTGELFF. DNA of the CDR3: TGCAGTGCTAGTTCCCCCGGGGGCTCGAACACCGGGGAGCTGTTTTTT.

Ten or more counts support this clonotype. This chain joins TRBV19 and TRBJ1-5; no reliable D call. Germline CDR1 reads LNHDA; CDR2 reads SQIVND (reference sequence). V was clipped by 9 bases and J by 1 base, with 16 bases between them. CDR3 length: 15 amino acids. The CDR3 region is CASNTPAMSNQPQHF. In DNA, the CDR3 is TGTGCCAGCAATACCCCGGCGATGAGCAATCAGCCCCAGCATTTT.

Many counts were recorded for this clonotype. V is TRBV25-1 and J is TRBJ2-5; D uncertain. V shed 2 bases and J shed 6 bases, with 16 bases lying between them. This CDR3 has 15 residues. Per the germline V gene, CDR1 is MGHDK and CDR2 is SYGVNS. Here the CDR3 reads CASSERAPPKKTQYF. CDR3 coding DNA: TGTGCCAGCAGTGAAAGGGCCCCCCCGAAGAAGACCCAGTACTTC.

The chain employs TRBV6-1 and TRBJ1-4; D remains unclear. There are 14 residues in the CDR3. V lost 3 bases to trimming and J lost 16 bases, with 21 bases between them. Germline CDR1 MNHNS, CDR2 SASEGT. The DNA of the CDR3 is TGTGCCAGCAGTGAGAGGTGGGAAATGAAAATTAGGTTTTTT. It specifies CASSERWEMKIRFF.

Details on this clonotype: It may be a read error: a sequence one base away is much more abundant. The rearrangement links TRBV3-1 to TRBJ2-7; 14 bases agree with TRBD2. The length of the CDR3 is 16 residues. Germline V CDR1 and CDR2: LGHDT, YNNKEL (reference sequence). V dropped 5 bases and J dropped 7; count of bases not matched to a gene: 10. CDR3 amino acids: CASSGTPTSGREEQYF. CDR3 DNA sequence: TGTGCCAGCAGCGGAACCCCGACTAGCGGGAGGGAGGAGCAGTACTTC.

Ten or more counts support this clonotype. This chain uses TRBV6-5 with TRBJ1-4, with a possible D match to TRBD1 (6 bases). The CDR3 spans 15 residues. V lost 6 bases to trimming and J lost 4 bases, with 15 bases between them. CDR1 is MNHEY, CDR2 SVGAGI, per germline. The CDR3 DNA reads TGTGCCAGCAGGCAAGGACAGTCCAGTAATGAAAAACTGTTTTTT. This codes for CASRQGQSSNEKLFF.

The chain is built from TRBV7-3 and TRBJ2-3; unclear D gene. V lost 6 bases to trimming and J lost 4 bases, with 14 bases between them. Germline V gene data show CDR1 as SGHTA and CDR2 as FQGTGA. The CDR3 consists of 14 residues. CDR3 sequence reads: CASSRSGGSDTQYF. As DNA, the CDR3 is TGTGCCAGCAGTCGCTCTGGTGGATCAGATACGCAGTATTTT.

This clonotype was seen repeatedly, ten times or more. V and J are TRBV7-2 and TRBJ2-7; TRBD1 or TRBD2 may be the D gene (5 bases each). The V end was cut by 1 base, the J end by 6 bases, with 10 bases between. This CDR3 region has 13 residues. Germline V gene sequence: CDR1 SGHTA, CDR2 FQGNSA. The CDR3 coding sequence is TGTGCCAGCAGCTTAGGGGGGAGAGGCGAGCAGTACTTC. Amino acid sequence: CASSLGGRGEQYF.

This clonotype was recorded many times. The chain employs TRBV27 and TRBJ1-1, with D possibly being TRBD1 (5 bases). CDR3 length equals 13 residues. Trimming took off 7 bases at V and 4 bases at J, with 13 bases between the two ends. Germline-derived CDR1 and CDR2 are MNHEY and SMNVEV (reference sequence). For the CDR3, the DNA is TGTGCCAGCAAGACGGGGGTTTTCACTGAAGCTTTCTTT. Residues: CASKTGVFTEAFF.

This clonotype was seen many times. The chain has TRBV6-4 and TRBJ1-1, with D possibly being TRBD1 (5 bases). The CDR3 is 14 amino acids. CDR1 MRHNA and CDR2 SNTAGT come from the germline V gene. With 6 bases removed from V and 2 bases from J, the gap between germline ends came to 13 bases. The CDR3 DNA reads TGTGCCAGCAGGATGGGGCAGGGAAACACTGAAGCTTTCTTT. Its protein is CASRMGQGNTEAFF.